This T cell receptor (beta chain) appears in the sequencing data of a study of identical twins. Notes on the study in general: The models gave estimates that fell short of the out-of-frame TCR alpha sharing seen in monozygotic twins. There were fewer insertions in abundant cord blood beta clonotypes, but memory repertoires showed no such pattern.

Via MiXCR, TCRdb re-called the 5' RACE reads, giving one row per CDR3 protein. The table lists about 1.7 million distinct CDR3 sequences, 25% to 35% of them singletons. This clonotype was seen only a few times. Its matching antigen is unknown. The CDR3 has 15 amino acids. Trimming took 5 bases from V and 1 from J; bases not matched to a gene: 4. CDR1 is MNHNY and CDR2 is SVGAGI in the germline V gene (reference sequence). The chain couples TRBV6-6 to TRBJ1-4, with 7 bases aligning to TRBD1. The sequence derives from a newborn girl in good health. The material sequenced was cord blood. The CDR3 region has the DNA TGTGCCAGCAGTCGACAGGGCCTAACTAATGAAAAACTGTTTTTT. This encodes CASSRQGLTNEKLFF.